This TCR beta chain was identified in a study of cytomegalovirus exposure and HLA in healthy donors. PCR employed 60 Vbeta and 13 Jbeta primers. Libraries were prepared by immunoSEQ multiplex PCR; TCRdb keeps only in-frame clonotypes and omits some of them. The sample shows roughly 60,000 clones, about 77% of them seen only once. Details on this clone: This specimen includes other DNA sequences encoding the same CDR3.

This TCR came from a woman younger than 45 in good health and CMV-seronegative. Source material: PBMCs.

CDR3 sequence reads: CASSLGTAYGYTF. CDR3 in DNA: TGTGCCAGCAGCTTGGGGACAGCCTATGGCTACACCTTC. This rearrangement joins TRBV7-9 to TRBJ1-2, with 7 bases matching TRBD1. CDR1 and CDR2 from the germline V gene are SEHNR and FQNEAQ (reference sequence). The V and J ends lost 3 bases and 4 bases, in that order; junction bases with no gene match: 2. This CDR3 comprises 13 residues.